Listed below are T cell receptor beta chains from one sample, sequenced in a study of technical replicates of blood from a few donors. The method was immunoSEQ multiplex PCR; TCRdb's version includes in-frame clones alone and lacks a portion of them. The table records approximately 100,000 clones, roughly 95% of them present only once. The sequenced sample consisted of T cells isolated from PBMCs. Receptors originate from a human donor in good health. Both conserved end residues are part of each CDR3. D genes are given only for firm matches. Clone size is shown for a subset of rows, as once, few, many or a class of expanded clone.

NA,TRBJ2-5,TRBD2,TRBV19,CASSIRGLSLQETQYF,TGTGCCAGTAGTATTCGGGGACTAAGTCTCCAAGAGACCCAGTACTTC
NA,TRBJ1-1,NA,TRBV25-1,CASSPRQGGGTEAFF,TGTGCCAGCAGTCCCCGTCAGGGAGGGGGAACTGAAGCTTTCTTT
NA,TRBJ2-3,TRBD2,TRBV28,CASSLPSGNADTQYF,TGTGCCAGCAGTTTACCTAGCGGGAACGCAGATACGCAGTATTTT
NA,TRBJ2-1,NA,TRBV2,CASPENRGEQFF,TGTGCCAGCCCAGAAAATAGGGGTGAGCAGTTCTTC
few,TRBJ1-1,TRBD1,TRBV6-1,CASSAQGDTEAFF,TGTGCCAGCAGTGCACAGGGGGACACTGAAGCTTTCTTT
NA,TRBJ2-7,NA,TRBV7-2,CASSTDSTGEQYF,TGTGCCAGCAGCACCGACTCGACTGGGGAGCAGTACTTC
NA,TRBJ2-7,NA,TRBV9,CASSETGRDGYEQYF,TGTGCCAGCAGCGAAACAGGGAGGGATGGATACGAGCAGTACTTC
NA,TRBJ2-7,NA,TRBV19,CASSASRSSYEQYF,TGTGCCAGTAGCGCTAGCAGGAGCTCCTACGAGCAGTACTTC
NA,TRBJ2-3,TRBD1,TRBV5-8,CASSLQGSGTDTQYF,TGTGCCAGCAGCTTACAGGGGTCGGGCACAGATACGCAGTATTTT
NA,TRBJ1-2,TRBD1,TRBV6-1,CASRGEGQGDGYTF,TGTGCCAGCAGGGGCGAAGGACAGGGAGATGGCTACACCTTC
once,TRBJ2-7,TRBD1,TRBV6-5,CASSGQGAHEQYF,TGTGCCAGCAGTGGACAGGGGGCGCATGAGCAGTACTTC
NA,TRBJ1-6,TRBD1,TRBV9,CASSAGQGYNSPLHF,TGTGCCAGCAGCGCCGGACAGGGCTATAATTCACCCCTCCACTTT
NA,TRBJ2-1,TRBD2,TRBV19,CASTPTSGNPNEQFF,TGTGCCAGTACCCCGACTAGCGGGAATCCCAATGAGCAGTTCTTC
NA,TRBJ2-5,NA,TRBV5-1,CASSSSPEETQYF,TGCGCCAGCAGCTCGTCCCCGGAAGAGACCCAGTACTTC
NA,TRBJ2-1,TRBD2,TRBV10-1,CASSEWREGRNEQFF,TGCGCCAGCAGTGAGTGGCGGGAGGGCCGGAATGAGCAGTTCTTC
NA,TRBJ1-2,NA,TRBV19,CATHRTGRVDNYGYTF,TGTGCCACCCATAGGACGGGCAGGGTTGATAACTATGGCTACACCTTC
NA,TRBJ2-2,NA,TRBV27,CASRTTIVAGELFF,TGTGCCAGCAGAACTACTATTGTGGCCGGGGAGCTGTTTTTT
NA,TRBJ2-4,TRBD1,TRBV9,CASSVGDRLIAKNIQYF,TGTGCCAGCAGCGTAGGGGACAGACTCATAGCCAAAAACATTCAGTACTTC
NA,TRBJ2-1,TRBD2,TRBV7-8,CASSLIGPTSGRGNEQFF,TGTGCCAGCAGCTTAATAGGGCCAACTAGCGGGAGGGGGAATGAGCAGTTCTTC
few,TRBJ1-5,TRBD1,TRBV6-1,CASSELGQGVGNQPQHF,TGTGCCAGCAGTGAGCTGGGACAGGGGGTTGGGAATCAGCCCCAGCATTTT
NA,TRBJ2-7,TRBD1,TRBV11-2,CASSLDHPGTGKREQYF,TGTGCCAGCAGCTTAGATCACCCCGGGACAGGGAAAAGAGAGCAGTACTTC
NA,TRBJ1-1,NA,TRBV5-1,CASSLEVVSTEAFF,TGCGCCAGCAGCTTGGAAGTGGTGAGCACTGAAGCTTTCTTT
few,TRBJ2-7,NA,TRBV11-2,CASSLATEYEQYF,TGTGCCAGCAGCTTGGCCACAGAGTACGAGCAGTACTTC
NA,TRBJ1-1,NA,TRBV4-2,CASSQPGTEAFF,TGTGCCAGCAGCCAACCAGGGACAGAAGCTTTCTTT
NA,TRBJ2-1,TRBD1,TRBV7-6,CASSTRDRGGEQFF,TGTGCCAGCAGCACCCGGGACAGGGGAGGTGAGCAGTTCTTC
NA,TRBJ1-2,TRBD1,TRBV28,CASSRGTGGDYGYTF,TGTGCCAGCTCACGAGGGACAGGGGGAGACTATGGCTACACCTTC
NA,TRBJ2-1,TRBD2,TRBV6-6,CASSSGSGRRANKQFF,TGTGCCAGCAGTTCAGGAAGCGGGAGGAGGGCGAATAAGCAGTTCTTC
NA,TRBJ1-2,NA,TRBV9,CASSAGQRYGYTF,TGTGCCAGCAGTGCCGGACAGAGATATGGCTACACCTTC
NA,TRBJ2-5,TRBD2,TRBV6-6,CASRPQGSGQETQYF,TGTGCCAGCAGACCCCAGGGTAGCGGGCAAGAGACCCAGTACTTC
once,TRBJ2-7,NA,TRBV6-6,CASSYSNLGAAYEQYF,TGTGCCAGCAGTTACTCGAATTTAGGGGCTGCCTACGAGCAGTACTTC
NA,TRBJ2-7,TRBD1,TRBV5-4,CASSTSPHATGGEQYF,TGTGCCAGCAGCACCAGCCCGCATGCGACAGGGGGCGAGCAGTACTTC
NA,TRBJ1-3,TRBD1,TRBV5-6,CASSRTGAGNTIYF,TGTGCCAGCAGTCGCACAGGGGCTGGAAACACCATATATTTT
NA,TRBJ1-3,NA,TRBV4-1,CASSQVGSGEDTIYF,TGCGCCAGCAGCCAAGTCGGGTCGGGGGAGGACACCATATATTTT
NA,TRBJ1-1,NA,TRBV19,CASREFGAGEAFF,TGTGCCAGTAGGGAGTTTGGGGCAGGGGAAGCTTTCTTT
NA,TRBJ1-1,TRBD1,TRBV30,CASRTGGWTEAFF,TGTGCCTCGCGGACAGGGGGGTGGACTGAAGCTTTCTTT
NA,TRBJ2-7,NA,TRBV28,CASSLHTGLAYEQYF,TGTGCCAGCAGTCTCCACACGGGACTCGCCTACGAGCAGTACTTC
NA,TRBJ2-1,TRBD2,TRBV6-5,CASSYVTSGRNEQFF,TGTGCCAGCAGTTACGTTACTAGCGGTAGGAATGAGCAGTTCTTC
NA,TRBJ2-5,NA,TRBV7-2,CASSRGLDQYF,TGTGCCAGCAGCCGCGGACTCGACCAGTACTTC
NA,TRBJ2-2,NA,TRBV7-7,CAISPREGLNTGELFF,TGTGCCATCTCCCCCCGCGAGGGACTCAACACCGGGGAGCTGTTTTTT
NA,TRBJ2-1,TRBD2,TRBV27,CASSSTGLPSYNEQFF,TGTGCCAGCAGTTCGACGGGACTACCCTCCTACAATGAGCAGTTCTTC